This TCR beta chain was identified during a study of Graves' ophthalmopathy and Graves' hyperthyroidism. Findings and caveats of the study: Ophthalmopathy progression prediction by the model yielded a sensitivity of about 68% and a specificity of approximately 72%. Most expanded clonotypes from thyroid (those above 0.001 frequency) were also found in blood.

People with hyperthyroidism were aged 18 to 65 and newly diagnosed, under 2 months' duration. This clonotype was seen a few times. Antigen unknown. Looked up from germline, CDR1 is SGHTA and CDR2 is FQGTGA. Trimming shortened V by 2 bases and J by 1 base, and 11 bases separated the two germline ends. This CDR3 spans 15 amino acids. Amplification of the TCR beta CDR3 regions used RNA transcripts (as template). The first round was an RT-PCR with HTBI primers, and the second round was a multiplex PCR. Each CDR3 protein gets one entry after TCRdb re-called the multiplex PCR reads with MiXCR. The sample records a few hundred thousand distinct CDR3 sequences, approximately 37% being singletons.

Input material: peripheral blood or thyroid tissue (not recorded which). V gene TRBV7-3 combines with J gene TRBJ1-1, with D possibly matching TRBD1 (5 bases). The TCR sequence derives from an adult man with Graves' hyperthyroidism. CDR3 in DNA: TGTGCCAGCAGCTTACAGGGACTGGGGAACACTGAAGCTTTCTTT. Amino acids: CASSLQGLGNTEAFF.